The 19 T cell receptor beta chains below were found in one sample sequenced in a study of blood T cell repertoires in COVID-19. Assay: immunoSEQ multiplex PCR; the TCRdb copy retains only in-frame clones and omits some. In the table there are about 190,000 clones, roughly four fifths of which are singletons. Source material: peripheral blood. Receptor source: a man between 25 and 39 years old with active or convalescent COVID-19.

The rearrangement uses TRBV28 and TRBJ1-1; maybe TRBD1 (6 bases). Germline V gene sequence: CDR1 MDHEN, CDR2 SYDVKM. This CDR3 comprises 14 residues. V was clipped by 7 bases and J by 1 base, with 13 bases between them. DNA of the CDR3: TGTGCCAGCAATCCACAGGGACAGAACACTGAAGCTTTCTTT. It encodes CASNPQGQNTEAFF.

Points on this clone: A read error may produce the germline difference seen at one junction end. The chain links TRBV11-3 to TRBJ1-1; D gene uncertain. The CDR3 runs to 14 residues. Germline assignment: CDR1 SGHNT and CDR2 YENEEA. The CDR3 loop is CASSRPGTVGETFF. For the CDR3, the DNA is TGTGCCAGCAGCCGACCAGGCACTGTGGGTGAAACTTTCTTT.

The chain recombines TRBV30 with TRBJ2-7; tentatively, D is TRBD1 (6 bases). The ends were cut back, 2 bases at V and 5 bases at J, with 13 bases in the middle. Germline V CDR1 and CDR2: GTSNPN, SVGIG (reference sequence). This CDR3 is built from 13 residues. CDR3 protein: CAWSLMGAHEQYV. The CDR3 DNA follows: TGTGCCTGGAGTTTGATGGGGGCCCACGAGCAGTACGTC.

The chain has TRBV28 and TRBJ1-6; 11 bases match TRBD1. In germline, CDR1 is MDHEN, CDR2 SYDVKM. V dropped 5 bases and J dropped 6; count of bases not matched to a gene: 9. The CDR3 is made up of 17 amino acids. The CDR3 DNA reads TGTGCCAGCAGTCCACGGACAGGGGGCGCGGGTAATTCACCCCTCCACTTT. This gives the protein CASSPRTGGAGNSPLHF.

This rearrangement joins TRBV6-5 to TRBJ1-5; D may be TRBD1 (6 bases). The germline gives CDR1 MNHEY, CDR2 SVGAGI. The ends were cut back, 6 bases at V and 2 bases at J, with 11 bases in the middle. This CDR3 is 14 amino acids long. CDR3 residues: CASSRGGGNQPQHF. The CDR3 DNA sequence: TGTGCCAGCAGCCGGGGGGGCGGCAATCAGCCCCAGCATTTT.

The chain carries TRBV5-5 and TRBJ1-6, with D uncertain. The ends were cut back, 4 bases at V and 6 bases at J, with 11 bases in the middle. Germline CDR1 reads SGHKS; CDR2 reads YYEKEE (reference sequence). This CDR3 is built from 14 residues. The CDR3 DNA sequence: TGTGCCAGCAGCACCGAGATGAGTAATTCACCCCTCCACTTT. Its protein product is CASSTEMSNSPLHF.

V usage is TRBV7-3 and J usage is TRBJ2-3; the match to TRBD1 covers 8 bases. The CDR3 is 15 residues long. Trimming at V came to 3 bases and at J to 3 bases, leaving 5 bases not matched to a gene. Per the germline V gene, CDR1 is SGHTA and CDR2 is FQGTGA. In nucleotides, the CDR3 is TGTGCCAGCAGCTTTGGACAGGGTCCAACAGATACGCAGTATTTT. Its protein product is CASSFGQGPTDTQYF. The variable domain in full, completed from reference TRBV7-3 and TRBJ2-3, reads GAGVSQTPSNKVTEKGKYVELRCDPISGHTALYWYRQSLGQGPEFLIYFQGTGAADDSGLPNDRFFAVRPEGSVSTLKIQRTERGDSAVYLCASSFGQGPTDTQYFGPGTRLTVL.

The chain carries TRBV6-2 or TRBV6-3 and TRBJ2-5; tentatively, D is TRBD2 (6 bases). Trimming pared 2 bases from V and 0 bases from J, leaving 10 bases between. The CDR3 is made up of 15 amino acids. The germline V gene encodes CDR1 MNHEY and CDR2 SVGEGT. CDR3 protein: CASSYPGLYQETQYF. DNA of the CDR3: TGTGCCAGCAGTTACCCGGGACTCTACCAAGAGACCCAGTACTTC.

This clone was counted only a few times. The genes are TRBV6-6 and TRBJ2-2; the match to TRBD2 covers 15 bases. J gave up 6 bases and V 5 bases, and 4 bases lay outside the gene matches. CDR1 and CDR2 from the germline V gene are MNHNY and SVGAGI (reference sequence). The CDR3 totals 16 residues. CDR3 nucleotides: TGTGCCAGCAGTGCTGGACTAGCGGGAGGGCCCGGGGAGCTGTTTTTT. Protein product: CASSAGLAGGPGELFF.

V gene TRBV6-5 combines with J gene TRBJ2-5; no clear D gene. From germline, CDR1 is MNHEY and CDR2 SVGAGI. Trimming cost V 5 bases and J 5 bases, with 15 bases left between them. The CDR3 consists of 14 residues. In nucleotides, the CDR3 is TGTGCCAGCAGTCAGCCCACGATGCGGGAGACCCAGTACTTC. Its protein is CASSQPTMRETQYF.

J is TRBJ1-6 and V is TRBV28; D is undetermined. CDR1 and CDR2 (germline): MDHEN, SYDVKM. The CDR3 loop spans 16 amino acids. Trimming removed 2 bases from V and 7 bases from J, with 15 bases in between. The chain's CDR3 is CASSLKRQAGNSPLHF. The CDR3 DNA reads TGTGCCAGCAGTTTAAAGCGTCAGGCGGGAAATTCACCCCTCCACTTT.

As for this clone: Other DNA sequences in this sample translate to the same CDR3. The gene calls are TRBV6-5 and TRBJ2-1, with 9 bases fitting TRBD1. The CDR3 is 15 residues long. Germline V gene data show CDR1 as MNHEY and CDR2 as SVGAGI. Germline trimming cut 0 bases from V and 4 bases from J; bases unmatched to any gene: 1. As DNA, the CDR3 is TGTGCCAGCAGTTACTCCGGGACAGGGTACAATGAGCAGTTCTTC. The encoded protein is CASSYSGTGYNEQFF.

This CDR3 reads CASSIGPGGSSPLHF. In DNA form, the CDR3 reads TGTGCCAGTAGTATCGGACCAGGGGGCAGTTCACCCCTCCACTTT. This chain uses TRBV19 with TRBJ1-6; 8 nucleotides match TRBD1. The V gene's germline CDR1 is LNHDA and CDR2 SQIVND (reference sequence). The CDR3 runs to 15 residues. With V trimmed by 3 bases and J by 9 bases, 7 bases remained unmatched.

The count of this clone is one. The V call is TRBV5-1, the J call TRBJ2-3, with TRBD2 matching 9 bases. The CDR3 has 17 residues. Trimming took 0 bases from V and 4 from J; bases not matched to a gene: 9. Germline assignment: CDR1 SGHRS and CDR2 YFSETQ. The CDR3 reads CASSLAFGGGGSDTQYF. The CDR3 nucleotides read TGCGCCAGCAGCTTGGCCTTTGGCGGGGGGGGGTCAGATACGCAGTATTTT.

The rearrangement uses TRBV4-3 and TRBJ1-4; 9 positions match TRBD1. After removal of 1 base from V and 1 base from J, the junction contained 10 bases not matched to a gene. CDR1 LGHNA and CDR2 YSLEER come from the germline V gene. The CDR3 is 19 residues long. For the CDR3, the DNA is TGCGCCAGCAGCCAAGCCCAGACAGGGGGTTACGGAACTAATGAAAAACTGTTTTTT. Translating gives CASSQAQTGGYGTNEKLFF.

The chain recombines TRBV7-8 with TRBJ1-1; D not resolved. V was clipped by 1 base and J by 0 bases, with 9 bases between them. The germline V gene encodes CDR1 SGHVS and CDR2 FQNEAQ. The CDR3 covers 15 residues. For the CDR3, the DNA is TGTGCCAGCAGCTTAGGGGTACAGTTGAACACTGAAGCTTTCTTT. Protein: CASSLGVQLNTEAFF.

This chain links TRBV4-1 with TRBJ1-1; D may be TRBD1 (5 bases). The CDR3 spans 16 residues. Germline V gene lookup returns CDR1 MGHRA and CDR2 YSYEKL. V lost 4 bases to trimming and J lost 0 bases, with 15 bases between them. The CDR3 DNA sequence: TGCGCCAGCAGCCCCACAAAATCACAGGTGAACACTGAAGCTTTCTTT. It yields the protein CASSPTKSQVNTEAFF.

The J gene is TRBJ1-1, the V gene TRBV27, with D maybe TRBD1 (6 bases). Per the germline V gene, CDR1 is MNHEY and CDR2 is SMNVEV (reference sequence). CDR3 length equals 17 residues. Trimming shortened V by 1 base and J by 5 bases, and 20 bases separated the two germline ends. CDR3 nucleotide sequence: TGTGCCAGCAGTTTATGGGCAGGGGAAGGGGCCAGGACTGAAGCTTTCTTT. Translation gives CASSLWAGEGARTEAFF.

The genes are TRBV7-6 and TRBJ1-5, with unresolved D. CDR1 is SGHVS, CDR2 FNYEAQ, per germline. CDR3 length: 14 amino acids. Trimming cost V 1 base and J 2 bases, with 6 bases left between them. The CDR3 is CASSLGGGNQPQHF. CDR3 DNA sequence: TGTGCCAGCAGCTTAGGGGGAGGCAATCAGCCCCAGCATTTT.